The 2 T cell receptor beta chains in this list originate from one sample, sequenced in a study of blood T cell repertoires in COVID-19. Sequenced by immunoSEQ multiplex PCR; TCRdb stores in-frame clones only, minus some. The sample has some 350,000 clones, 85% to 90% seen once. Sequencing was done on a sample of peripheral blood. The receptors shown here come from a woman aged 65 to 85 with COVID-19, enrolled during active disease.

The rearrangement uses TRBV19 and TRBJ1-4; no definite D call. The V end lost 2 bases, the J end lost 3 bases, and 10 bases lay between the germline ends. Germline V gene sequence: CDR1 LNHDA, CDR2 SQIVND (reference sequence). This CDR3 contains 15 residues. CDR3 amino acids: CASSIIRSPNEKLFF. CDR3 DNA sequence: TGTGCCAGTAGTATAATTCGGTCGCCTAATGAAAAACTGTTTTTT.

The chain links TRBV7-2 to TRBJ2-5, with 8 bases fitting TRBD1. The length of the CDR3 is 15 residues. J was trimmed by 0 bases and V by 5 bases; bases with no gene match: 5. The germline V gene encodes CDR1 SGHTA and CDR2 FQGNSA. CDR3 sequence reads: CASSPQGQDQETQYF. CDR3 sequence (DNA): TGTGCCAGCAGCCCCCAGGGACAGGACCAAGAGACCCAGTACTTC.